This T cell receptor (beta chain) emerged from a study of blood T cell repertoires in COVID-19. Study information: The cDNA or gDNA used as material had been derived from T cells, B-cell-depleted T cells, or PBMCs.

As processed by the authors: Estimated nucleated cell counts came from reference gene primer amplification. The assay was immunoSEQ multiplex PCR, and TCRdb's table has in-frame clones only and misses some. The DNA gave D and trimming, while V, J and clone size come from that table. The sample holds 200,000 to 250,000 clones, 81% seen once. Recruitment covered fewer than 25 US areas and drew participants whose ages spanned roughly 18 to 100 years. Membership in each cohort depended on participant-reported clinical history. The sequencing sample was made of PBMCs or T cells enriched from blood (not recorded which). This TCR was recovered from a man aged 35-49 years who had recovered from COVID-19.

The CDR3 bases are TGTGCCAGCAGTCAGCCGGGACTAGGGCTTTTCGAGCAGTACTTC. Amino acid sequence: CASSQPGLGLFEQYF. V gene TRBV27 combines with J gene TRBJ2-7; 8 nucleotides match TRBD2. The germline V gene encodes CDR1 MNHEY and CDR2 SMNVEV (reference sequence). The CDR3 is made up of 15 amino acids. The V segment lost 5 bases and the J segment 6 bases; nucleotides outside the gene matches: 12.